This T cell receptor beta chain was sequenced in a study of molecular identifiers for immune sequencing clone quantification. Study overall: Replicate RNA came from 20,000 or 100,000 naive CD8 cells and was split five ways, and four parts were sequenced.

TCRdb reanalysed the PCR reads using MiXCR and keeps one entry per CDR3 protein. The table lists about 65,000 distinct CDR3 sequences, around 17% of them singletons, with 1.5% in the top ten. Naive CD8 T cells were sorted, and the gate applied was CD8+CD4-CCR7+CD45RA+. Findings and caveats of the study: Among effectors, clones above 20 RNA copies held over 98% of molecules; among naive cells, under 1%.

There are a few counts of this clonotype. Its antigen is undetermined. This receptor was identified in a human donor in good health. Some libraries in this study had Jurkat cell RNA spiked in. The sample was naive CD8+ T cells from blood, with Jurkat cell RNA spiked in. Sample subset: FACS-sorted CD8+CD4-CCR7+CD45RA+ naive T cells.

The CDR3 is CASSIWWTDREVPGELFF. Here the CDR3 DNA reads TGTGCCAGCAGCATCTGGTGGACCGACAGGGAGGTTCCCGGGGAGCTGTTTTTT. This chain uses TRBV11-2 with TRBJ2-2, with D perhaps matching TRBD1 (7 bases). Germline CDR1 is SGHAT and CDR2 is FQNNGV. The CDR3 runs 18 residues. The ends were cut back, 5 bases at V and 6 bases at J, with 25 bases in the middle.